These T cell receptor beta chains were read from a single sample in a study of cytomegalovirus exposure and HLA in healthy donors. Method: immunoSEQ multiplex PCR; TCRdb's copy keeps in-frame clones and lacks some. The sample holds about 110,000 clones; around three quarters are singletons and the top ten take 0.6% to 1%. Sequenced: PBMCs. These receptors were obtained from a boy younger than 18 in good health and CMV-seronegative. Each CDR3 is given with its conserved first and last residue. A D gene is named only where the DNA matches it firmly.

V gene	J gene	D gene	CDR3 DNA	CDR3 protein
TRBV28	TRBJ1-5	NA	TGTGCCAGCACAAATCATGGACACAGCAATCAGCCCCAGCATTTT	CASTNHGHSNQPQHF
TRBV4-3	TRBJ1-4	TRBD1	TGCGCCAGCAGCCAAGAGGGGGACAGATATGAAAAACTGTTTTTT	CASSQEGDRYEKLFF
TRBV28	TRBJ1-6	NA	TGTGCCAGCACCTCAAGCAGCAGGGTCTCACCCCTCCACTTT	CASTSSSRVSPLHF
TRBV19	TRBJ2-5	TRBD1	TGTGCCAGTAGCCCGAGACAGGGGTTGGGCGAGACCCAGTACTTC	CASSPRQGLGETQYF
TRBV6-1	TRBJ1-5	NA	TGTGCCAGCAGTGTTTGGTCAGGGGTGGATCAGCCCCAGCATTTT	CASSVWSGVDQPQHF
TRBV7-2	TRBJ2-7	TRBD2	TGTGCCAGCAGCTTAGGGCGCGGGAGCACCTACGAGCAGTACTTC	CASSLGRGSTYEQYF
TRBV6-5	TRBJ2-1	TRBD2	TGTGCCAGCATGGGAGTAGGACTAGCTTACAATGAGCAGTTCTTC	CASMGVGLAYNEQFF
TRBV5-1	TRBJ2-5	NA	TGCGCCACCAAATCCCAAGGGGGCCAAGAGACCCAGTACTTC	CATKSQGGQETQYF
TRBV5-4	TRBJ2-5	TRBD2	TGTGCCAGCAGCCCGGGACTAGCGGCACTCCAAGAGACCCAGTACTTC	CASSPGLAALQETQYF
TRBV10-2	TRBJ2-3	NA	TGCGCCAGCAAGATAGGGAGAGAGTACGGAAATACGCAGTATTTT	CASKIGREYGNTQYF
TRBV5-6	TRBJ2-1	TRBD1	TGTGCCAGCAGCCCCTTTACAGGGGGCGGCTACAATGAGCAGTTCTTC	CASSPFTGGGYNEQFF